This T cell receptor beta chain was sequenced in a study of blood T cell repertoires in COVID-19. Study summary: T cells, B-cell-depleted T cells, or PBMCs provided the cDNA or gDNA that served as material.

The CDR3 covers 14 residues. Trimming took 0 bases from V and 10 from J; bases not matched to a gene: 7. The germline gives CDR1 SGHTA, CDR2 FQGNSA. Sequencing was performed with immunoSEQ multiplex PCR; in TCRdb, only in-frame clones are kept and a portion is missing. The data show almost 400,000 clones, with approximately 90% seen just once and around 0.95% held by the top ten. Participant-reported clinical history was the basis for cohort assignment. This chain connects TRBV7-2 to TRBJ1-2; TRBD1 matches 8 bases. The sequence was obtained from a woman aged 30 to 39 with acute COVID-19. The sequencing input was PBMCs or T cells enriched from blood (not recorded which). The CDR3 reads CASSLAGPGGIYTF. In DNA form, the CDR3 reads TGTGCCAGCAGCTTAGCCGGGCCAGGGGGCATCTACACCTTC.